This T cell receptor beta chain was recovered during a study of cytotoxic CD8 clonotypes in ibrutinib-treated CLL. Study observations and caveats: Contraction or stability on treatment characterized the public clonotypes, which were uncommon.

Method: immunoSEQ multiplex PCR; TCRdb's copy keeps in-frame clones and lacks some. This sample yields about 97,000 clones, of which 78% are seen a single time; under 35% belongs to the top ten. The CDR3 sequence is 10 residues long. The V end was cut by 6 bases, the J end by 12 bases, with 8 bases between. CDR1 is MNHEY and CDR2 is SVGAGI in the germline V gene. A word on this clone: Its target is unknown.

The source material was PBMCs, sampled after 12 months of ibrutinib treatment. The genes are TRBV6-5 and TRBJ1-4; D uncertain. The clonotype originates from a human donor with chronic lymphocytic leukemia. The CDR3 loop is CASSLEELFF. In DNA, the CDR3 is TGTGCCAGCAGCTTGGAGGAACTGTTTTTT.